This T cell receptor (beta chain) was sequenced during a study of control samples from healthy donors and cancer patients. Germline loops: CDR1 SGDLS, CDR2 YYNGEE. The ends were cut back, 0 bases at V and 3 bases at J, with 10 bases in the middle. The CDR3 is 14 amino acids. Libraries were prepared by immunoSEQ multiplex PCR; TCRdb keeps only in-frame clonotypes and omits some of them. The data hold 170,000 or so clones, with 80% to 95% observed a single time. Input material: blood. The rearrangement links TRBV9 to TRBJ2-7, with a tentative D call TRBD1 (5 bases). The receptor comes from a middle-aged woman in good health. Written as DNA, the CDR3 is TGTGCCAGCAGCGTAGGCCAGGGTAACTACGAGCAGTACTTC. It translates to CASSVGQGNYEQYF.